What follows are 18 T cell receptor beta chains derived from one specimen sequenced in a study of blood T cell repertoires in COVID-19. Sequencing used immunoSEQ multiplex PCR; TCRdb keeps in-frame clones, though not all of them. This table holds around 300,000 clones, roughly 89% found once. The specimen was PBMCs or T cells enriched from blood (not recorded which). These receptors all stem from a woman between 35 and 50 years old who had recovered from COVID-19.

The CDR3 reads CASSGRQGPQNEQYF. The DNA for the CDR3 is TGTGCCAGCAGCGGTAGACAGGGACCGCAAAACGAGCAGTACTTC. J is TRBJ2-7 and V is TRBV7-6; 7 bases align to TRBD1. CDR1 is SGHVS and CDR2 is FNYEAQ in the germline V gene. J lost 5 bases, V lost 5 bases, and 12 bases had no gene match. The CDR3 has 15 amino acids. Complete variable domain (other parts from reference TRBV7-6 and TRBJ2-7): GAGVSQSPRYKVTKRGQDVALRCDPISGHVSLYWYRQALGQGPEFLTYFNYEAQQDKSGLPNDRFSAERPEGSISTLTIQRTEQRDSAMYRCASSGRQGPQNEQYFGPGTRLTVT.

The CDR3 nucleotides read TGTGCCAGCAGTGAAAGAACTAGCCGCTCCTACGAGCAGTACTTC. As protein: CASSERTSRSYEQYF. V is TRBV6-1 and J is TRBJ2-7, with D possibly TRBD2 on 6 matching bases. Germline lookup yields CDR1 MNHNS and CDR2 SASEGT. There are 15 residues in the CDR3. The V gene lost 2 bases and the J gene lost 0 bases, with 11 bases spanning the gap.

The chain carries TRBV4-2 and TRBJ2-3; 13 positions match TRBD2. After removal of 4 bases from V and 4 bases from J, the junction contained 5 bases not matched to a gene. The CDR3 is 16 amino acids. In germline, CDR1 is LGHNA, CDR2 YNFKEQ. DNA for the CDR3: TGTGCCAGCAGCCGGGGACTAGCGGGGCCGGCAGATACGCAGTATTTT. Translated: CASSRGLAGPADTQYF.

The V call is TRBV7-3, the J call TRBJ1-1; no clear D gene. The germline V gene has CDR1 SGHTA and CDR2 FQGTGA. There are 15 residues in the CDR3. Deletions cut 7 bases from V and 0 bases from J, with 15 bases between. The CDR3: CASKAFGLMNTEAFF. The CDR3 DNA follows: TGTGCCAGCAAAGCCTTTGGACTGATGAACACTGAAGCTTTCTTT.

V and J are TRBV19 and TRBJ1-1, with 11 bases fitting TRBD1. The CDR3 consists of 17 residues. Germline CDR1 LNHDA, CDR2 SQIVND (reference sequence). Trimming removed 7 bases from V and 3 bases from J; junction bases left unmatched: 13. The CDR3 is CASKWTGGKGVYTEAFF. CDR3 sequence (DNA): TGTGCCAGTAAGTGGACAGGGGGCAAGGGAGTGTACACTGAAGCTTTCTTT.

V and J are TRBV23-1 and TRBJ1-1, with D perhaps matching TRBD1 (6 bases). TRBV23-1 falls under the ORF class, with uncertain function. This CDR3 is built from 17 residues. The V gene lost 0 bases and the J gene lost 2 bases, with 16 bases spanning the gap. This CDR3 is CASSQSLGTPSNTEAFF. The CDR3 nucleotides are TGCGCCAGCAGTCAATCCTTGGGGACACCTAGTAACACTGAAGCTTTCTTT.

This clone was seen once. The chain is built from TRBV19 and TRBJ2-7; 7 positions match TRBD2. The CDR3 has 15 amino acids. Germline V gene data show CDR1 as LNHDA and CDR2 as SQIVND (reference sequence). V shed 2 bases, J shed 2 bases, and the junction held 6 bases outside the gene matches. The CDR3: CASSIQGGRTYEQYF. For the CDR3, the DNA is TGTGCCAGTAGTATACAGGGAGGGAGGACCTACGAGCAGTACTTC.

This chain joins TRBV7-9 and TRBJ2-4; 10 nucleotides agree with TRBD2. V trimming: 3 bases; J trimming: 0 bases; junction bases outside the gene matches: 8. CDR1 SEHNR and CDR2 FQNEAQ come from the germline V gene (reference sequence). The CDR3 contains 18 residues. The CDR3 protein is CASSLVLAGGLAKNIQYF. The DNA for the CDR3 is TGTGCCAGCAGCTTGGTGTTAGCGGGAGGATTAGCCAAAAACATTCAGTACTTC.

The rearrangement joins TRBV12-5 to TRBJ1-1; 10 nucleotides align to TRBD1. CDR3 length equals 20 residues. Trimming removed 4 bases from V and 0 bases from J; junction bases left unmatched: 17. The V gene's germline CDR1 is LGHNT and CDR2 FRNRAP. Here the CDR3 reads CASGSPYSLWDRGMNTEAFF. CDR3 nucleotides: TGTGCTAGTGGTTCCCCCTACTCCCTGTGGGACAGGGGCATGAACACTGAAGCTTTCTTT.

This chain uses TRBV3-1 (or the pseudogene TRBV3-2) with TRBJ1-6; TRBD1 aligns across 8 bases. Germline V lookup: CDR1 LGHDT, CDR2 YNNKEL (reference sequence). This CDR3 has 17 residues. V shed 4 bases and J 9 bases; nucleotides not matched to a gene: 14. The chain's CDR3 is CASSLRWPDRGGSPLHF. CDR3 DNA: TGTGCCAGCAGCCTTCGATGGCCCGACAGGGGCGGTTCACCCCTCCACTTT.

The chain carries TRBV28 and TRBJ1-2; D gene uncertain. Germline V lookup: CDR1 MDHEN, CDR2 SYDVKM. The V end lost 2 bases, the J end lost 0 bases, and 10 bases lay between the germline ends. The CDR3 is 15 residues long. This CDR3 reads CASSLPFPANYGYTF. The CDR3 region has the DNA TGTGCCAGCAGTTTACCGTTCCCCGCTAACTATGGCTACACCTTC.

A few counts support this clone. Different DNA sequences within this sample yield the same CDR3. The CDR3 protein is CASSLDRGQNGYTF. The CDR3 coding sequence is TGCGCCAGCAGCTTGGACAGGGGGCAGAATGGCTACACCTTC. The J gene is TRBJ1-2, the V gene TRBV5-1; 9 bases are shared with TRBD1. V was clipped by 0 bases and J by 6 bases; unmatched bases: 3. This CDR3 contains 14 residues. Germline V gene data show CDR1 as SGHRS and CDR2 as YFSETQ.

The rearrangement links TRBV14 to TRBJ2-3; tentatively, D is TRBD2 (5 bases). Germline V lookup: CDR1 SGHDN, CDR2 FVKESK. V shed 0 bases and J shed 1 base, with 11 bases lying between them. CDR3 length: 16 residues. Here the CDR3 reads CASSQERGSRTDTQYF. DNA for the CDR3: TGTGCCAGCAGCCAAGAAAGAGGGAGCCGCACAGATACGCAGTATTTT.

The CDR3 DNA is TGTGCGACCCGGGACAGGGGGAATTCCTATTCACCCCTCCACTTT. Protein: CATRDRGNSYSPLHF. The chain recombines TRBV15 with TRBJ1-6; 11 nucleotides agree with TRBD1. This CDR3 spans 15 amino acids. The germline V gene encodes CDR1 LNHNV and CDR2 YYDKDF (reference sequence).

The chain is built from TRBV7-9 and TRBJ2-7; 10 bases line up with TRBD1. The ends lost 3 bases at V and 6 bases at J; junction bases unmatched: 8. Germline CDR1 is SEHNR and CDR2 is FQNEAQ (reference sequence). The CDR3 contains 15 residues. CDR3 residues: CASSFWDRGSGEQYF. CDR3 coding DNA: TGTGCCAGCAGCTTCTGGGACAGGGGAAGCGGCGAGCAGTACTTC.

The gene calls are TRBV7-2 and TRBJ2-1, with D uncertain. CDR3 length: 14 residues. Trimming took 1 base from V and 4 from J, leaving 8 bases between them. CDR1 is SGHTA, CDR2 FQGNSA, per germline. This CDR3 is CASSLVLTYNEQFF. DNA of the CDR3: TGTGCCAGCAGCTTAGTCTTGACATACAATGAGCAGTTCTTC.

The sample holds a few counts of this clone. This chain uses TRBV10-3 with TRBJ1-1, with D perhaps matching TRBD1 (5 bases). Germline V CDR1 and CDR2: ENHRY, SYGVKD. Trimming cost V 10 bases and J 0 bases, with 15 bases left between them. This CDR3 contains 14 residues. The chain's CDR3 is CASASGRVNTEAFF. The CDR3 nucleotides are TGTGCCAGCGCTTCAGGGCGAGTGAACACTGAAGCTTTCTTT.

The CDR3 DNA reads TGCGCCAGCAGTTGGGGGGGAAACACTGAAGCTTTCTTT. It yields the protein CASSWGGNTEAFF. The J gene is TRBJ1-1, the V gene TRBV5-1; D might be TRBD1 (5 bases). The CDR3 runs to 13 residues. The V gene's germline CDR1 is SGHRS and CDR2 YFSETQ. Trimming removed 5 bases from V and 2 bases from J, with 10 bases in between.